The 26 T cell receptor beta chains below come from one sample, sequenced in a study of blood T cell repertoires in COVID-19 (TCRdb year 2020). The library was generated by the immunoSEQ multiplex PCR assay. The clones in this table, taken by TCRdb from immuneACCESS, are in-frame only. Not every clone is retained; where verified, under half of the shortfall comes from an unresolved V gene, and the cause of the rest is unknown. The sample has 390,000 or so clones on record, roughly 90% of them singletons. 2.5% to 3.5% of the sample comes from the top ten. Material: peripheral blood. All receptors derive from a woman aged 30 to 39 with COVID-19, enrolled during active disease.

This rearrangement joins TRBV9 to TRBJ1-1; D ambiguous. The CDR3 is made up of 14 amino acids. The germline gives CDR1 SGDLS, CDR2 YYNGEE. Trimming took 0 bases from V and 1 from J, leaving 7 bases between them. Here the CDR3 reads CASSVDPENTEAFF. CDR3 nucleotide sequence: TGTGCCAGCAGCGTAGATCCAGAGAACACTGAAGCTTTCTTT.

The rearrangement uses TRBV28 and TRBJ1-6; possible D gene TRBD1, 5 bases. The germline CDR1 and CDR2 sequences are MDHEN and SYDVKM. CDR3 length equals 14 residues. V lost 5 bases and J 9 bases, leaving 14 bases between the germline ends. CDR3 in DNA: TGTGCCAGCAGTCCCAAACTCAGGGTTTCACCCCTCCACTTT. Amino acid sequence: CASSPKLRVSPLHF.

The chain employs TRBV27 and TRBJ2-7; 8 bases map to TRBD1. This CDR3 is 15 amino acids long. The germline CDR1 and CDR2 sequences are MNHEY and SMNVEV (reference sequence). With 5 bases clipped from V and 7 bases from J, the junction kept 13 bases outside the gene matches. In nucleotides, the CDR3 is TGTGCCAGCAGTGAAGGGACAGGCCGAAGGTGGGAGCAGTACTTC. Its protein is CASSEGTGRRWEQYF.

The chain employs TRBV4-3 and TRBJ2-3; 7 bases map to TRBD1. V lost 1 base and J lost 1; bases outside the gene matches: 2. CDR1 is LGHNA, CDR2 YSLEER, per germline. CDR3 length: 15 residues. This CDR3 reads CASSQVGGRTDTQYF. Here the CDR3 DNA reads TGCGCCAGCAGCCAAGTAGGGGGCCGCACAGATACGCAGTATTTT.

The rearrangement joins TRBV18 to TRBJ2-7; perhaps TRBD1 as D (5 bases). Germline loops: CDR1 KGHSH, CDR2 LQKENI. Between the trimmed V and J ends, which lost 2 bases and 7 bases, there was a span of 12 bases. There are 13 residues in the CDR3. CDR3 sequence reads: CASSPAQGREQYV. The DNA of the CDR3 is TGTGCCAGCTCACCAGCGCAGGGCAGAGAGCAGTACGTC.

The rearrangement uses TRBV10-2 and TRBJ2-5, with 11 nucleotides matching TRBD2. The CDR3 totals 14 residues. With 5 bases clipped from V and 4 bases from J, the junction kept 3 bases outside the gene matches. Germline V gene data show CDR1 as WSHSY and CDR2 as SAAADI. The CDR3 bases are TGCGCCAGCAGTTTAGCGGGAGGGCGAGAGACCCAGTACTTC. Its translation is CASSLAGGRETQYF.

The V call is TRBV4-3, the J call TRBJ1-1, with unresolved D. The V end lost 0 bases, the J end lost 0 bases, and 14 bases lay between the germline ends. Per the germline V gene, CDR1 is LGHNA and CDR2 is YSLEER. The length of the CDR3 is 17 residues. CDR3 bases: TGCGCCAGCAGCCAAGAATCAAACAGCTACATGAACACTGAAGCTTTCTTT. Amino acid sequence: CASSQESNSYMNTEAFF.

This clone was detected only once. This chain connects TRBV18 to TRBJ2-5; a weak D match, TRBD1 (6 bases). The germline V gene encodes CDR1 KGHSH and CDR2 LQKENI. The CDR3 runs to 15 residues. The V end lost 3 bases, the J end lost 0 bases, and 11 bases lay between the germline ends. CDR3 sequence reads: CASSPRAGDQETQYF. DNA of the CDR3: TGTGCCAGCTCACCCCGAGCAGGGGACCAAGAGACCCAGTACTTC.

In DNA, the CDR3 is TGTGCCAGCAGCACGGAGGGTGGCCGGTCCTACAATGAGCAGTTCTTC. Translation gives CASSTEGGRSYNEQFF. The chain carries TRBV5-4 and TRBJ2-1; TRBD2 might be the D (6 bases). CDR3 size: 16 residues. V was shortened by 4 bases and J by 1 base, with 15 bases between the two germline ends. Germline CDR1 SGHNT, CDR2 YYREEE (reference sequence). Variable domain in full (rest from reference TRBV5-4 and TRBJ2-1): ETGVTQSPTHLIKTRGQQVTLRCSSQSGHNTVSWYQQALGQGPQFIFQYYREEENGRGNFPPRFSGLQFPNYSSELNVNALELDDSALYLCASSTEGGRSYNEQFFGPGTRLTVL.

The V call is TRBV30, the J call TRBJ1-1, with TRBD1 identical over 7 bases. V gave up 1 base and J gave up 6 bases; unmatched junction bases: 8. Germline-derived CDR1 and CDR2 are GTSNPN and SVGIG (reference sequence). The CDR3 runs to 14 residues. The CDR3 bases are TGTGCCTGGAGTGAGGGTGACAGGGTGGCTGAAGCTTTCTTT. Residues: CAWSEGDRVAEAFF.

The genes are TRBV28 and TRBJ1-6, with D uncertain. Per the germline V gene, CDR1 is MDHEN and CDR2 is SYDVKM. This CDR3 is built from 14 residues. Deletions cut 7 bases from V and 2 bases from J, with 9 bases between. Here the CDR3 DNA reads TGTGCCAGCACCCCGGGTCCCTATAATTCACCCCTCCACTTT. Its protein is CASTPGPYNSPLHF.

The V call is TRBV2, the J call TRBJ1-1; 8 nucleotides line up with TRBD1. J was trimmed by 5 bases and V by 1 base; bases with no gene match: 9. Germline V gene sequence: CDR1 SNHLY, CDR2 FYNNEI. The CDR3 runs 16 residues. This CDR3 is CASSEGGTGGRTEAFF. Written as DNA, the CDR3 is TGTGCCAGCAGTGAAGGAGGGACAGGCGGTCGGACTGAAGCTTTCTTT.

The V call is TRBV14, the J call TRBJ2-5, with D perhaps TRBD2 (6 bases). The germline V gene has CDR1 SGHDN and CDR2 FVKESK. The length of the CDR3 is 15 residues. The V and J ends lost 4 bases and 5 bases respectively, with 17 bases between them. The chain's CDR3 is CASSRSGLRGETQYF. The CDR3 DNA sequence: TGTGCCAGCAGCCGATCGGGACTCCGCGGGGAGACCCAGTACTTC.

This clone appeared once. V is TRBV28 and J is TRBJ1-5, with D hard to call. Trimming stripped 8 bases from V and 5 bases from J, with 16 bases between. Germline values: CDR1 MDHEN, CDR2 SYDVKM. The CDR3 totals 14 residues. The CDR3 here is CASSFEGGYQPQHF. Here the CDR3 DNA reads TGTGCCAGCTCTTTCGAAGGAGGGTATCAGCCCCAGCATTTT.

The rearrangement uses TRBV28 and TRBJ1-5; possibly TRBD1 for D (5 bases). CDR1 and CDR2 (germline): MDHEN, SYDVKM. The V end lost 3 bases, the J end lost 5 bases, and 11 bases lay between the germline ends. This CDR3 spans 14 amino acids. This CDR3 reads CASSLGQGYQPQHF. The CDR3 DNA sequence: TGTGCCAGCAGTTTGGGGCAGGGTTATCAGCCCCAGCATTTT. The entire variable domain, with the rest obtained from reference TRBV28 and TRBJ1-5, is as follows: DVKVTQSSRYLVKRTGEKVFLECVQDMDHENMFWYRQDPGLGLRLIYFSYDVKMKEKGDIPEGYSVSREKKERFSLILESASTNQTSMYLCASSLGQGYQPQHFGDGTRLSIL.

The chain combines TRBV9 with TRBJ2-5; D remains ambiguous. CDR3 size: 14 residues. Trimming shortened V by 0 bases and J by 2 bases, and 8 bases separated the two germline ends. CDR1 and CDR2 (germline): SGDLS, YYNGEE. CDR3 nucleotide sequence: TGTGCCAGCAGCGTAGCCGTGCAGCAAGAGACCCAGTACTTC. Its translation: CASSVAVQQETQYF. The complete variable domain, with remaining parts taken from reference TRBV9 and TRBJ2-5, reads DSGVTQTPKHLITATGQRVTLRCSPRSGDLSVYWYQQSLDQGLQFLIQYYNGEERAKGNILERFSAQQFPDLHSELNLSSLELGDSALYFCASSVAVQQETQYFGPGTRLLVL.

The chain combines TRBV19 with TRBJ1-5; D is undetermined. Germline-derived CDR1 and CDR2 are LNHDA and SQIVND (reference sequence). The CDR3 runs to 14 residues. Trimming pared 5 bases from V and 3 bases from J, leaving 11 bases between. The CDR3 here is CASSGPQNNQPQHF. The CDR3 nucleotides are TGTGCCAGTAGTGGGCCGCAGAACAATCAGCCCCAGCATTTT.

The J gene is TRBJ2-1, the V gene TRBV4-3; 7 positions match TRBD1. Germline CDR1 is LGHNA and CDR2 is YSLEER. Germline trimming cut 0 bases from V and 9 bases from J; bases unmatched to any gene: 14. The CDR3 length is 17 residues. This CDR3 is CASSQDSGRGFIAEQFF. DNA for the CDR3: TGCGCCAGCAGCCAAGATTCAGGCAGGGGGTTTATCGCTGAGCAGTTCTTC.

This CDR3 is CASSYRVRTNYGYTF. CDR3 DNA sequence: TGTGCCAGCAGTTACCGGGTTAGAACTAACTATGGCTACACCTTC. The rearrangement links TRBV6-5 to TRBJ1-2; D call uncertain. Trimming removed 2 bases at V and 0 bases at J, with 10 bases between. CDR3 size: 15 residues. Looked up from germline, CDR1 is MNHEY and CDR2 is SVGAGI.

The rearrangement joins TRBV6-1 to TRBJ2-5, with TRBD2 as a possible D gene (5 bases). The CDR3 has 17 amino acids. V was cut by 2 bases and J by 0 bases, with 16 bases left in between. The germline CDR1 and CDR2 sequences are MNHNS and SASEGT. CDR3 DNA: TGTGCCAGCAGTGAATCCCGAGAGTGGAGGTACCAAGAGACCCAGTACTTC. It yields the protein CASSESREWRYQETQYF.

The CDR3 nucleotides are TGTGCCAGCAGTTCTCCGGGACAGGGAGCTAACTATGGCTACACCTTC. Translating gives CASSSPGQGANYGYTF. The chain employs TRBV27 and TRBJ1-2; 9 bases map to TRBD1. This CDR3 has 16 amino acids. V dropped 4 bases and J dropped 0; count of bases not matched to a gene: 6. CDR1 is MNHEY and CDR2 is SMNVEV in the germline V gene (reference sequence).

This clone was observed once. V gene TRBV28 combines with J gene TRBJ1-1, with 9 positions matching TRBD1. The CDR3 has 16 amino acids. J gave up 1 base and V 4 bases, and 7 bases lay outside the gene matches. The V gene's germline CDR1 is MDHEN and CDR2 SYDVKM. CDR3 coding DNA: TGTGCCAGCAGTTCATCCCTGGGACAGGGGAACACTGAAGCTTTCTTT. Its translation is CASSSSLGQGNTEAFF.

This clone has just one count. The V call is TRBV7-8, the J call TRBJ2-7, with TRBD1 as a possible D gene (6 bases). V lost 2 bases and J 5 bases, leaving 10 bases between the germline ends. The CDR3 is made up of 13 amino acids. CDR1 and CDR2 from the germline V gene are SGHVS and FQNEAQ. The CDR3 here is CASSLTGPDEQYV. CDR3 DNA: TGTGCCAGCAGCTTAACAGGGCCAGACGAGCAGTACGTC.

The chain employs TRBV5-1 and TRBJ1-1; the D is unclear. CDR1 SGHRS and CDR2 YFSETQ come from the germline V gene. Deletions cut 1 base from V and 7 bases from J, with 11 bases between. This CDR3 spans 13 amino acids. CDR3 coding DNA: TGCGCCAGCAGCTTGTCCGAGGTGGGTGAAGCTTTCTTT. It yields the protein CASSLSEVGEAFF.

The CDR3 sequence: CASSLGPGGRSPRYEQYV. DNA of the CDR3: TGTGCCAGCAGCTTAGGGCCAGGGGGAAGATCTCCACGCTACGAGCAGTACGTC. This chain connects TRBV7-2 to TRBJ2-7; the match to TRBD1 covers 7 bases. The CDR3 totals 18 residues. Germline loops: CDR1 SGHTA, CDR2 FQGNSA. The V and J ends lost 1 base and 3 bases, in that order; junction bases with no gene match: 15.

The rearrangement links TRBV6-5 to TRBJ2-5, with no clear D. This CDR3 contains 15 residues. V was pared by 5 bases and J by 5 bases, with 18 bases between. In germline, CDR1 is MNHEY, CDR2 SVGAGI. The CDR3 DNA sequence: TGTGCCAGCAGTACCTTCGCGGCACTTTGGGAGACCCAGTACTTC. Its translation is CASSTFAALWETQYF.